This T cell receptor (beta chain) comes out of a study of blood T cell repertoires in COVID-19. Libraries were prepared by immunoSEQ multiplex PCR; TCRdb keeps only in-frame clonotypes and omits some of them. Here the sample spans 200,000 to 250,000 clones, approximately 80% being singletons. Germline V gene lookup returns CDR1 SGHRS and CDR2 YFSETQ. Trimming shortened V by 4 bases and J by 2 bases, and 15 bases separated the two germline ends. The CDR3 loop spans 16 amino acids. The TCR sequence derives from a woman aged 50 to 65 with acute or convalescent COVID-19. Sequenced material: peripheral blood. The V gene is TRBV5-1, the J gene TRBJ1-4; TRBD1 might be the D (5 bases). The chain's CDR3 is CASSRDSTATNEKLFF. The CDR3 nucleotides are TGCGCCAGCAGCCGGGACTCTACGGCCACTAATGAAAAACTGTTTTTT.